A single T cell receptor (beta chain) is shown here with its context. The target antigen is unknown. This entry is derived from a study of cytomegalovirus exposure and HLA in healthy donors. The germline gives CDR1 SGDLS, CDR2 YYNGEE. V lost 0 bases and J lost 5; bases outside the gene matches: 12. The CDR3 contains 17 residues. Study-level findings and limits: Most TCR beta V segments were productive about 87% or about 30% of the time in an earlier analysis. In vitro work confirmed that three CMV-associated chains recognize CMV antigens.

It was with 60 Vbeta and 13 Jbeta primers that the PCR ran. The method was immunoSEQ multiplex PCR; TCRdb's version includes in-frame clones alone and lacks a portion of them. The profile covers 150,000 to 200,000 clones, with around 80% appearing a single time and roughly 9% taken by the ten largest. The sample comprised PBMCs. The chain combines TRBV9 with TRBJ2-5; TRBD2 matches at 8 bases. This TCR came from a man between 18 and 29 years old in good health and CMV-seropositive. The CDR3 loop reads CASSVVPGGPSEETQYF. CDR3 nucleotide sequence: TGTGCCAGCAGCGTAGTGCCGGGAGGGCCCTCTGAGGAGACCCAGTACTTC. Combining the CDR3 with reference TRBV9 and TRBJ2-5 gives the whole variable domain DSGVTQTPKHLITATGQRVTLRCSPRSGDLSVYWYQQSLDQGLQFLIQYYNGEERAKGNILERFSAQQFPDLHSELNLSSLELGDSALYFCASSVVPGGPSEETQYFGPGTRLLVL.